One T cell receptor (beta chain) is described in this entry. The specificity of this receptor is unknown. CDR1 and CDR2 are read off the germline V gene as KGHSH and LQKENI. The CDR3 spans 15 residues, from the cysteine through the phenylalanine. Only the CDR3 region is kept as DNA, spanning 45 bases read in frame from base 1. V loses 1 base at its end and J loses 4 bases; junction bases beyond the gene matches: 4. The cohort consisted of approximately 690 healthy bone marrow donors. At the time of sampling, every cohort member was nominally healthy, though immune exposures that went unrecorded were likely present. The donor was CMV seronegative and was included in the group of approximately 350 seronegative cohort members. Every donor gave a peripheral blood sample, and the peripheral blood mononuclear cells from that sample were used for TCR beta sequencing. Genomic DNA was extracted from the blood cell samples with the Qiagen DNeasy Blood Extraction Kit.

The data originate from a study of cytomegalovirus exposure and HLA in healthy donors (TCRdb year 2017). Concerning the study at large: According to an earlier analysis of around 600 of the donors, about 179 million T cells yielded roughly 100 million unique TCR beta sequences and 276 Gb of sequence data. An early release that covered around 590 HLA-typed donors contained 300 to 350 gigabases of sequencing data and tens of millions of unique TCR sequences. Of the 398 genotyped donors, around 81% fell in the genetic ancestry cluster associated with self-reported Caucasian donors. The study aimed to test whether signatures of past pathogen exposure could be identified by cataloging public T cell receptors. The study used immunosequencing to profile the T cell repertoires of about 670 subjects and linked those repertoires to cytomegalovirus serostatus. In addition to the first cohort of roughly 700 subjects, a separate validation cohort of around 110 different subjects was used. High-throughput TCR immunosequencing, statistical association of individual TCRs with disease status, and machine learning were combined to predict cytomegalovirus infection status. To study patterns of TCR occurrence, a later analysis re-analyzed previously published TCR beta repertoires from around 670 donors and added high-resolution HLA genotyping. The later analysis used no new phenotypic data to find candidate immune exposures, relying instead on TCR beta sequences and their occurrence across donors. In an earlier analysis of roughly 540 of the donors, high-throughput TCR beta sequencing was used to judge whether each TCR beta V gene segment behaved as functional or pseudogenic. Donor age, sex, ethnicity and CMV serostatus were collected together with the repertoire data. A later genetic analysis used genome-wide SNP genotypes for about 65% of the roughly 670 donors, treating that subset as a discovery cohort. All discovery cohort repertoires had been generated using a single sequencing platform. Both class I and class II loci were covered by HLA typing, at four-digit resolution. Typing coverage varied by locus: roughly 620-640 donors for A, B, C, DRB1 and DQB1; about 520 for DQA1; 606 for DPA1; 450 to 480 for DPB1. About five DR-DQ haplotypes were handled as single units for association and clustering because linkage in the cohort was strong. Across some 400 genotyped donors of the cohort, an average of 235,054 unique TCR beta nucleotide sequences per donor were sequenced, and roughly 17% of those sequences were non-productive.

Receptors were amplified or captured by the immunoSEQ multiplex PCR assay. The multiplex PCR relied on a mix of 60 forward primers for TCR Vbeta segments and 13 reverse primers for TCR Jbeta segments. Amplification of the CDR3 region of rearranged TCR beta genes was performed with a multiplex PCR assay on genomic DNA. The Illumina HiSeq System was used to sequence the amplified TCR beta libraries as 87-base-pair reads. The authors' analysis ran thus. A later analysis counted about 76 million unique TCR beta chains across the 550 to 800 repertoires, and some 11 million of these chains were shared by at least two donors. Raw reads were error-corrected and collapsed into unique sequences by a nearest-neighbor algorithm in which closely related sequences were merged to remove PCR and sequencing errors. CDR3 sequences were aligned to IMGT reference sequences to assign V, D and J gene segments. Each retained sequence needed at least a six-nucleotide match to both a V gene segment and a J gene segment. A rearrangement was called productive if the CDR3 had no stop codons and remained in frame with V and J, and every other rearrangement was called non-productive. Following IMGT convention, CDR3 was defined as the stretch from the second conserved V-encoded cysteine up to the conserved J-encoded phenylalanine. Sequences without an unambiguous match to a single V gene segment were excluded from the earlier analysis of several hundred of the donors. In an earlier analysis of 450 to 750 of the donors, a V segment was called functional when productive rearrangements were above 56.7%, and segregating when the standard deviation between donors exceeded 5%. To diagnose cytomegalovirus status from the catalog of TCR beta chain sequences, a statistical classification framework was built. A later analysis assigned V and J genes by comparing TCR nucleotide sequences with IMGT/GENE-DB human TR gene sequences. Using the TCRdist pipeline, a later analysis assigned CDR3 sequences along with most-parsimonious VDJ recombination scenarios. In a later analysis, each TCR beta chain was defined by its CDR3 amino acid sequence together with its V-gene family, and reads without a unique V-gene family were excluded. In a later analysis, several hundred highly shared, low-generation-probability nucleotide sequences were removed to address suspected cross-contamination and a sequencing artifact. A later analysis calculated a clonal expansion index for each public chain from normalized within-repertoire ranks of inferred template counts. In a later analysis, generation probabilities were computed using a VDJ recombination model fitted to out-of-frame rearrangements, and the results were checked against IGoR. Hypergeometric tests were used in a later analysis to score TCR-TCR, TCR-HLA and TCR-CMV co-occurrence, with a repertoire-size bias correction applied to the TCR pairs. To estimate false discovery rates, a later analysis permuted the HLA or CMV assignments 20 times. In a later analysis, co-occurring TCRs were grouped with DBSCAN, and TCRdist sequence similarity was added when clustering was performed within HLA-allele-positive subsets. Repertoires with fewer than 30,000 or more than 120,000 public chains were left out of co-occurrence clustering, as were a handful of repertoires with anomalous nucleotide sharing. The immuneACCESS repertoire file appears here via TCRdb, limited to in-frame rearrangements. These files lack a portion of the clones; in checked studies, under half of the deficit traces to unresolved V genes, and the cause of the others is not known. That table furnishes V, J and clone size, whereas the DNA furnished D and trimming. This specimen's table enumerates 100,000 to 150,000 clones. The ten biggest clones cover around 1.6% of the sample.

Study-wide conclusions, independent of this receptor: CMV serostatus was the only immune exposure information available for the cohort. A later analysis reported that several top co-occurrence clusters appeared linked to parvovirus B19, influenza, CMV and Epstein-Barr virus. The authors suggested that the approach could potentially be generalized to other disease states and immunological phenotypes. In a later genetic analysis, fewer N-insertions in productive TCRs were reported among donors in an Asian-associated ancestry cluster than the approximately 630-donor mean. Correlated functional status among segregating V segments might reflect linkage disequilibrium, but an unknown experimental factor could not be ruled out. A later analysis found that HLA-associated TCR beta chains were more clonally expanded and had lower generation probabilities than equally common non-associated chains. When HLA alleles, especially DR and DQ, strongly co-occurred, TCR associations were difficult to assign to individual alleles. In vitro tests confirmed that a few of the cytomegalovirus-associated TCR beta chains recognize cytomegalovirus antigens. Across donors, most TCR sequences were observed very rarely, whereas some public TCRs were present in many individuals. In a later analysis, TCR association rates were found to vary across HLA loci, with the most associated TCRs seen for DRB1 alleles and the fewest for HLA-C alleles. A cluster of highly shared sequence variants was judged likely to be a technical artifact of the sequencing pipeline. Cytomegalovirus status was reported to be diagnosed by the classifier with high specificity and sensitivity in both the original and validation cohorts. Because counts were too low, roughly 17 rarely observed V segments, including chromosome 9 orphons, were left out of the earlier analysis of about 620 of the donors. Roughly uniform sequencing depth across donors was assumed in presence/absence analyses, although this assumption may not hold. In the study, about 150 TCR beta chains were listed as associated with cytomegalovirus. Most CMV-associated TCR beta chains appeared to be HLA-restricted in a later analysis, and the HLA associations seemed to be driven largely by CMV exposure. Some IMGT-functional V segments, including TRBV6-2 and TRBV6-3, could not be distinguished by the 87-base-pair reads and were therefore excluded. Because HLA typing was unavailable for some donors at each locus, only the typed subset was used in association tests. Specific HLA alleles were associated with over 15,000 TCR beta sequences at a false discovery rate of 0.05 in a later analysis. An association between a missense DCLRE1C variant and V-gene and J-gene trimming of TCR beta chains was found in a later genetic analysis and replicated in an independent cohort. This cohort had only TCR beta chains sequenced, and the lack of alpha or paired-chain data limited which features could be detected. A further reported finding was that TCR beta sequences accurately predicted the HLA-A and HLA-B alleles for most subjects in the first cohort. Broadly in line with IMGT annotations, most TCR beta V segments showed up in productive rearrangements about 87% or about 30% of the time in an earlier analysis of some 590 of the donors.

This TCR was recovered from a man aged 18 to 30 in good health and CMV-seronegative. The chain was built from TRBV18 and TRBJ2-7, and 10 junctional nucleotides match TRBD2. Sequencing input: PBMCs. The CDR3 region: CASSPRQREGYEQYF. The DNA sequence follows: TGTGCCAGCTCACCACGGCAGCGGGAGGGGTACGAGCAGTACTTC.